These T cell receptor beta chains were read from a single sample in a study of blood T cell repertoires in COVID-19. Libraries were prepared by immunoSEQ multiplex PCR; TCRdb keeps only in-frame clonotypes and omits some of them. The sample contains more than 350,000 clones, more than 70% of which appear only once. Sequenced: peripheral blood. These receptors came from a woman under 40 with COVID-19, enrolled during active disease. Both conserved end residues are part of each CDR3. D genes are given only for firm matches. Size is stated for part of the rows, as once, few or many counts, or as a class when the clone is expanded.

TGTGCCAGCAGCTTCCGTAACCGCGGGGGCGCAGATACGCAGTATTTT	CASSFRNRGGADTQYF	TRBV5-4	TRBJ2-3	-	-
TGTGCCAGCAGCCCTACAGGGTCCGGGCAAGCTTTCTTT	CASSPTGSGQAFF	TRBV9	TRBJ1-1	-	-
TGCGCCAGCACCGTGACAGGGGCAGCTGAGCAGTTCTTC	CASTVTGAAEQFF	TRBV10-2	TRBJ2-1	-	TRBD1
TGTGCCAGTAGTGGACAACAGGGGTACGAGCAGTACTTC	CASSGQQGYEQYF	TRBV19	TRBJ2-7	-	TRBD1
TGTGCCATCAGTGTTCCCGGGACTAGCGGGAGTCAAAGGCCTTACAATGAGCAGTTCTTC	CAISVPGTSGSQRPYNEQFF	TRBV10-3	TRBJ2-1	-	TRBD2
TGTGCCAGCAGCTTTGGCAGCTCCTACGAGCAGTACTTC	CASSFGSSYEQYF	TRBV11-2	TRBJ2-7	-	-
TGTGCCAGCAGTCTCTATAGCGGTCCGAACACCGGGGAGCTGTTTTTT	CASSLYSGPNTGELFF	TRBV2	TRBJ2-2	-	-
TGTGCCAGCAGCCAACCGGGACTAGCGGGAGTATGGGATGAGCAGTTCTTC	CASSQPGLAGVWDEQFF	TRBV4-2	TRBJ2-1	-	TRBD2
TGCGCCAGCAGCTTTGGGGGGATCGATCAGCCCCAGCATTTT	CASSFGGIDQPQHF	TRBV5-1	TRBJ1-5	few	-
TGCGCCAGCAGCCCGGGGGGGAGCGGCACAGATACGCAGTATTTT	CASSPGGSGTDTQYF	TRBV4-1	TRBJ2-3	-	TRBD2
TGTGCCAGTAGCAGACTAGCGGGAGAGTTCACAGATACGCAGTATTTT	CASSRLAGEFTDTQYF	TRBV19	TRBJ2-3	once	TRBD2
TGTGCCATCAGTGACCCGACAGGGGGAGCTAATGAAAAACTGTTTTTT	CAISDPTGGANEKLFF	TRBV10-3	TRBJ1-4	-	TRBD1
TGTGCCAGCAGACAGGACCGACAAGCTTTCTTT	CASRQDRQAFF	TRBV28	TRBJ1-1	few	-
TGCGCCAGCAGTGACATGGATACGCAGTATTTT	CASSDMDTQYF	TRBV10-2	TRBJ2-3	-	-
TGCGCCAGCAGCTTGGTGCAGGGCCGCCTTCAGGAGCAGTACTTC	CASSLVQGRLQEQYF	TRBV5-1	TRBJ2-7	-	-
TGTGCCAGCAGCCGCGCGGACAGCCTGAACTACGAGCAGTACTTC	CASSRADSLNYEQYF	TRBV3-1/TRBV3-2	TRBJ2-7	once	-
TGTGCCCGACTGAGAATGGTGGGCACAGATACGCAGTATTTT	CARLRMVGTDTQYF	TRBV21-1	TRBJ2-3	-	-
TGTGCCATCAGTGAGTCCGGAGGGGTTGTATATGGCTACACCTTC	CAISESGGVVYGYTF	TRBV10-3	TRBJ1-2	-	-
TGTGCCAGCAGTACTAGGACAGGGCCCAAGGCAGATACGCAGTATTTT	CASSTRTGPKADTQYF	TRBV28	TRBJ2-3	-	TRBD1
TGCGCCAGCAGCCCTCAACAGGGTCGAGAGACCCAGTACTTC	CASSPQQGRETQYF	TRBV5-1	TRBJ2-5	-	-
TGCGCCAGCAGCCTGACAGGGGTGGGCAATCAGCCCCAGCATTTT	CASSLTGVGNQPQHF	TRBV5-1	TRBJ1-5	few	TRBD1
TGTGCCAGCAGCTTGACGGACAGGGGAGAATTCCACGAGCAGTACTTC	CASSLTDRGEFHEQYF	TRBV7-2	TRBJ2-7	-	TRBD1
TGTGCCAGCAGTTACCGGGCAGGGCTAGAGACCCAGTACTTC	CASSYRAGLETQYF	TRBV6-5	TRBJ2-5	-	-
TGCGCCAGCAGCTTGGCCGGGACTAGCGCCGTCAATGAGCAGTTCTTC	CASSLAGTSAVNEQFF	TRBV5-1	TRBJ2-1	-	TRBD2
TGTGCCAGCTCACCCCGTCCTAGCGGGAGGGGTCTCTCCGAGCAGTACTTC	CASSPRPSGRGLSEQYF	TRBV18	TRBJ2-7	once	TRBD2
TGTGCCAGCAGCCCTTCCGCGCGTGATACGCAGTATTTT	CASSPSARDTQYF	TRBV7-6	TRBJ2-3	-	-
TGCGCCAGCAGTGTAGATTTGCGCGGGGAGCTGTTTTTT	CASSVDLRGELFF	TRBV10-2	TRBJ2-2	-	-
TGTGCCTGGAGTGTACTCGCAGGCCATCAGCCCCAGCATTTT	CAWSVLAGHQPQHF	TRBV30	TRBJ1-5	-	-
TGTGCCAGCAGCCCAGGATACGAGCAGTACTTC	CASSPGYEQYF	TRBV12-3/TRBV12-4	TRBJ2-7	-	-
TGTGCCAGCAGTTACCTGAGCTCCTATAATTCACCCCTCCACTTT	CASSYLSSYNSPLHF	TRBV6-2/TRBV6-3	TRBJ1-6	few	-
TGTGCCAGCAGCTCCCGGGACAGGGTGACTGAAGCTTTCTTT	CASSSRDRVTEAFF	TRBV5-6	TRBJ1-1	-	TRBD1
TGTGCCAGCAGCTTAGGAAGCTGGGAAGCTTTCTTT	CASSLGSWEAFF	TRBV7-2	TRBJ1-1	-	-
TGTGCCAGCAGTGAACCTCCAGGGGGCGGAGATCAGCCCCAGCATTTT	CASSEPPGGGDQPQHF	TRBV6-1	TRBJ1-5	-	TRBD1
TGTGCCAGTAGTATGGGAGGGGCCTCCTACGAGCAGTACTTC	CASSMGGASYEQYF	TRBV19	TRBJ2-7	-	TRBD2
TGCGCCAGCAGCCAAGCAGCCGGGGGGCACGAGCAGTACTTC	CASSQAAGGHEQYF	TRBV4-3	TRBJ2-7	-	-
TGTGCCAGCCGCCAGGCGGGGGAAAAACTGTTTTTT	CASRQAGEKLFF	TRBV12-3/TRBV12-4	TRBJ1-4	-	-
TGTGCCAGCAGCCGACAGGGTTTAGAGCAGTACTTC	CASSRQGLEQYF	TRBV5-6	TRBJ2-7	-	TRBD1
TGTGCCAGCAGTCCTACAACCATGGGACTAACCCTGGATACGCAGTATTTT	CASSPTTMGLTLDTQYF	TRBV9	TRBJ2-3	-	TRBD2
TGTGCCAGCAGCCCCACAGGGGTCGCTGAAGCTTTCTTT	CASSPTGVAEAFF	TRBV3-1/TRBV3-2	TRBJ1-1	-	TRBD1
TGTGCCAGCAGTCGAATACAGGGGTCTCGGGCTTTCTTT	CASSRIQGSRAFF	TRBV13	TRBJ1-1	-	TRBD1
TGTGCCAGCGCCGACGGGAAGGGGGTCTACACTGAAGCTTTCTTT	CASADGKGVYTEAFF	TRBV19	TRBJ1-1	once	-
TGTGCCAGCAGGCGGGGTGGGGGGAACGAGCAGTACTTC	CASRRGGGNEQYF	TRBV6-5	TRBJ2-7	-	-
TGTGCCAGCTCACCACCAAGGGGATCGAACACCGGGGAGCTGTTTTTT	CASSPPRGSNTGELFF	TRBV18	TRBJ2-2	-	-
TGTGCCACCAGTGATTTGATAGGGGTCTACAATGAGCAGTTCTTC	CATSDLIGVYNEQFF	TRBV24-1	TRBJ2-1	-	-
TGTGCCAGCACCTACCAGGGGGTCTCCTATGGCTACACCTTC	CASTYQGVSYGYTF	TRBV5-6	TRBJ1-2	-	TRBD1
TGTGCCAGCGGCTCTAGCGGGAGAGACAATGAGCAGTTCTTC	CASGSSGRDNEQFF	TRBV27	TRBJ2-1	-	TRBD2
TGCGCCAGCAGCCGGATTAGCGGGAGGGCGAACACCGGGGAGCTGTTTTTT	CASSRISGRANTGELFF	TRBV5-1	TRBJ2-2	-	TRBD2
TGTGCCAGCAGTTTACAAGACAGGGAGGACGAGCAGTACTTC	CASSLQDREDEQYF	TRBV27	TRBJ2-7	-	-
TGCAGCGTTGAAGGGCAGGGGGCCTACAATGAGCAGTTCTTC	CSVEGQGAYNEQFF	TRBV29-1	TRBJ2-1	-	TRBD1
TGTGCCAGCAGCTCATCAGGGGGAGTGGACTATGGCTACACCTTC	CASSSSGGVDYGYTF	TRBV11-1	TRBJ1-2	-	TRBD1
TGTGCCAGTAGTCTCCGGGGGAGGGGCACCTACGAGCAGTACTTC	CASSLRGRGTYEQYF	TRBV19	TRBJ2-7	-	TRBD2
TGTGCCAGCAGCTCAGGAGGGCAGAGGAACACTGAAGCTTTCTTT	CASSSGGQRNTEAFF	TRBV7-2	TRBJ1-1	few	-
TGTGCCAGCAGTCACAACAGGGTCCTGAACACCGGGGAGCTGTTTTTT	CASSHNRVLNTGELFF	TRBV27	TRBJ2-2	-	-
TGTGCCAGCAGCGCCGGACAGGGAAGGGGAGAGACCCAGTACTTC	CASSAGQGRGETQYF	TRBV28	TRBJ2-5	-	TRBD1
TGTGCCAGCAGCTTGGGGCTAGCGGGGCTCCAAGAGACCCAGTACTTC	CASSLGLAGLQETQYF	TRBV5-8	TRBJ2-5	-	TRBD2